This T cell receptor beta chain was obtained from a study of cytomegalovirus exposure and HLA in healthy donors. Primers for the PCR totalled 60 Vbeta and 13 Jbeta. Method: immunoSEQ multiplex PCR; TCRdb's copy keeps in-frame clones and lacks some. The table has more than 95,000 clones, around 82% seen once. Germline V gives CDR1 LNHDA, CDR2 SQIVND (reference sequence). The CDR3 has 15 amino acids. Trimming removed 3 bases from V and 1 base from J, with 12 bases in between. Concerning this clone itself: Its antigen is still unknown.

Each of the donors was a healthy bone marrow donor. Study-wide results and caveats: Later analysis identified several of the most significant clusters that appeared linked to common viral pathogens. Most TCR beta V segments were productive about 87% or about 30% of the time in an earlier analysis.

The chain recombines TRBV19 with TRBJ1-1; D gene ambiguous. The sequenced material came from PBMCs. The source of this sequence is a woman aged 40 to 55 in good health and CMV-seropositive. The CDR3 DNA is TGTGCCAGTAGTATGTACAGTTCGTGGAACACTGAAGCTTTCTTT. It translates to CASSMYSSWNTEAFF.